This record concerns one T cell receptor beta chain sequence. Its antigen is as yet unknown. Other nucleotide sequences in the sample specify the same CDR3. V shed 0 bases and J shed 0 bases, with 9 bases lying between them. The CDR3 has 15 residues. Germline CDR1 SGHRS, CDR2 YFSETQ. The sample originates from a study of T cell responses to AZD1222 COVID-19 vaccine. General study results and limits: Among spike-specific TCRs, nearly half reportedly target unmutated variant regions. Repertoire sampling was restricted to post-peak T cell response timepoints.

Pooling of second doses given at about 4 or about 12 weeks was done. Profiling relied on immunoSEQ multiplex PCR, and the TCRdb table lists in-frame clones only, not all of them. The sample shows more than 150,000 clones, 92% of them seen only once. The chain recombines TRBV5-1 with TRBJ1-1; D perhaps matches TRBD1 (5 bases). The sample consisted of peripheral blood, taken 28 days after the second AZD1222 dose. The clonotype comes from an adult who received the AZD1222 COVID-19 vaccine. CDR3 sequence reads: CASSLDRGVNTEAFF. The DNA for the CDR3 is TGCGCCAGCAGCTTGGATCGGGGGGTGAACACTGAAGCTTTCTTT.